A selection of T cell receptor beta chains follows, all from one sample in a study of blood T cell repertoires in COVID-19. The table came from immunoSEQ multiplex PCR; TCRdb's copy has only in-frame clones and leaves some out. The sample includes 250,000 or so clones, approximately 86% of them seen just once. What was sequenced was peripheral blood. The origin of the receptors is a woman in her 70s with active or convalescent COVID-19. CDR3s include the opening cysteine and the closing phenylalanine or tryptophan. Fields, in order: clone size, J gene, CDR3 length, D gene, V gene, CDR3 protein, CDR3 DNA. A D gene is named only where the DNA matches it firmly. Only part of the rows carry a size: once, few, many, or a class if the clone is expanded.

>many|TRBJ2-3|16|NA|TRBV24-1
CATSARTKTSTDTQYF
TGTGCCACCAGTGCCCGGACAAAAACTAGCACAGATACGCAGTATTTT
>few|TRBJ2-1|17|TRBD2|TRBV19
CASSRSSGAGDYNEQFF
TGTGCCAGTAGTCGATCGAGCGGAGCGGGGGACTACAATGAGCAGTTCTTC
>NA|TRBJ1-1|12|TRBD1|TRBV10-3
CAISEGGGKAFF
TGTGCCATCAGTGAGGGAGGGGGCAAAGCTTTCTTT
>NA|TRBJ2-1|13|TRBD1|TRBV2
CASGRDRGNEQFF
TGTGCCAGCGGCCGGGACAGGGGGAATGAGCAGTTCTTC
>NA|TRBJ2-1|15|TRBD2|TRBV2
CASTRTSGGYNEQFF
TGTGCCAGCACTAGGACTAGCGGGGGGTACAATGAGCAGTTCTTC
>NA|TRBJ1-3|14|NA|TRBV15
CATSSKTWGVTIYF
TGTGCCACCAGCAGCAAGACATGGGGGGTCACCATATATTTT
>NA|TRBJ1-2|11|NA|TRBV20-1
CSASAVYGYTF
TGCAGTGCTAGCGCAGTTTATGGCTACACCTTC
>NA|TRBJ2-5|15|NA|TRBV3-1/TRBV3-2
CASSQQATSKETQYF
TGTGCCAGCAGCCAGCAAGCTACTTCGAAGGAGACCCAGTACTTC
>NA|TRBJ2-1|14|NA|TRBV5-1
CASSLGQVYNEQFF
TGCGCCAGCAGCCTTGGACAAGTCTACAATGAGCAGTTCTTC
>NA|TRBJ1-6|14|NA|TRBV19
CASSSTSYNSPLHF
TGTGCCAGTAGTAGCACTTCCTATAATTCACCCCTCCACTTT
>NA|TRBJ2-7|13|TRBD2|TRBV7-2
CASEGTRGGEQYF
TGTGCCTCTGAGGGGACTAGGGGGGGCGAGCAGTACTTC
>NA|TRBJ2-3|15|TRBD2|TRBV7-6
CASSHSAGAEDTQYF
TGTGCCAGCAGTCATTCAGCGGGGGCCGAAGATACGCAGTATTTT
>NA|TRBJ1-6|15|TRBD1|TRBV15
CATSRDTGDNSPLHF
TGTGCCACCAGCAGAGATACAGGGGATAATTCACCCCTCCACTTT
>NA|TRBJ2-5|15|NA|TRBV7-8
CASSPGEGGGETQYF
TGTGCCAGCAGCCCGGGAGAGGGAGGGGGAGAGACCCAGTACTTC
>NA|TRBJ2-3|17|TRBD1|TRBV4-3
CASSQFGTGTSTDTQYF
TGCGCCAGCAGCCAATTCGGGACAGGGACTAGCACAGATACGCAGTATTTT
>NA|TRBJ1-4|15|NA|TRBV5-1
CASSLRPGRDEKLFF
TGCGCCAGCAGCTTGAGACCAGGGCGCGATGAAAAACTGTTTTTT
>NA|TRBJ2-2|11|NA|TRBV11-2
CASSPYGELFF
TGTGCCAGCAGCCCCTACGGGGAGCTGTTTTTT
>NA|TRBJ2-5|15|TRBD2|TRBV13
CASSRSGGAWETQYF
TGTGCCAGCAGCCGCTCCGGGGGGGCCTGGGAGACCCAGTACTTC
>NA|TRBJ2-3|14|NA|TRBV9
CASSASPELDTQYF
TGTGCCAGCAGCGCTAGTCCGGAACTAGATACGCAGTATTTT
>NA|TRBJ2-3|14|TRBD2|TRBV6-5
CASSYSGGADTQYF
TGTGCCAGCAGTTACAGCGGGGGGGCAGATACGCAGTATTTT
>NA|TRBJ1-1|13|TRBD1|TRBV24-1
CATSESTGTEAFF
TGTGCCACCAGTGAATCGACAGGGACGGAAGCTTTCTTT
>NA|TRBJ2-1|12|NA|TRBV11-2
CASRGDTNEQFF
TGTGCCAGCAGGGGGGACACCAATGAGCAGTTCTTC
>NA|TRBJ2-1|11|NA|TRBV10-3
CAIGQYNEQFF
TGTGCCATCGGACAGTACAATGAGCAGTTCTTC
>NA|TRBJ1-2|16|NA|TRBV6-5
CASSYSGIEEGYGYTF
TGTGCCAGCAGTTACTCGGGGATCGAAGAGGGCTATGGCTACACCTTC
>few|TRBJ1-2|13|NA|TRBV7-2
CASSLGQRYGYTF
TGTGCCAGCAGCTTAGGACAGCGATATGGCTACACCTTC
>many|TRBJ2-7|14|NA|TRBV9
CASSVGGGTNKQYF
TGTGCCAGCAGCGTAGGGGGCGGGACGAACAAGCAGTACTTC
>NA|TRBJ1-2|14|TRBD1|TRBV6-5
CASIPGQGAYGYTF
TGTGCCAGCATCCCGGGACAGGGGGCTTATGGCTACACCTTC
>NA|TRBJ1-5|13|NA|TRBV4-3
CASSQDRGQPQHF
TGCGCCAGCAGCCAAGATCGGGGTCAGCCCCAGCATTTT
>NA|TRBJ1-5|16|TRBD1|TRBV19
CASSIRQNRGNQPQHF
TGTGCCAGTAGTATACGGCAGAACAGGGGGAATCAGCCCCAGCATTTT
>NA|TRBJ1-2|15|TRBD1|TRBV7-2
CASSSRQGAVDGYTF
TGTGCCAGCAGCTCCCGACAGGGGGCAGTAGATGGCTACACCTTC
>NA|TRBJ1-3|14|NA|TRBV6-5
CASSSWTNGNTIYF
TGTGCCAGCAGTTCTTGGACAAATGGAAACACCATATATTTT
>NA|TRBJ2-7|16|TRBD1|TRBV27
CASSLQGGTGAYEQYF
TGTGCCAGCAGTCTCCAAGGGGGAACAGGGGCCTACGAGCAGTACTTC
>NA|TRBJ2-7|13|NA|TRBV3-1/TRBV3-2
CASSRTGSYEQYF
TGTGCCAGCAGCCGCACTGGTTCCTACGAGCAGTACTTC
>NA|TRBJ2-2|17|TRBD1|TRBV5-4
CASSLSQGADYNGELFF
TGTGCCAGCAGCTTGTCACAGGGGGCGGATTATAACGGGGAGCTGTTTTTT
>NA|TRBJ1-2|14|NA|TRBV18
CASSPETVERGYTF
TGTGCCAGCTCACCAGAGACAGTGGAGCGTGGCTACACCTTC
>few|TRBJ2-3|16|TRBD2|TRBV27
CASSPRTSGGTDTQYF
TGTGCCAGCAGTCCTCGGACTAGCGGGGGCACAGATACGCAGTATTTT
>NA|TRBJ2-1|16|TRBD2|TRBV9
CASSRLAGASYNEQFF
TGTGCCAGCAGCAGACTAGCGGGGGCCTCCTACAATGAGCAGTTCTTC
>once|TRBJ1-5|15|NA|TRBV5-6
CASSLHDYSNQPQHF
TGTGCCAGCAGCTTGCACGACTATAGCAATCAGCCCCAGCATTTT
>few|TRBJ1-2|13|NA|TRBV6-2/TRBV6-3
CASSATANYGYTF
TGTGCCAGCAGCGCGACAGCTAACTATGGCTACACCTTC
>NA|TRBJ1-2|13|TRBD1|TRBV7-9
CASRLGQTYGYTF
TGTGCCAGCAGGTTGGGACAGACCTATGGCTACACCTTC
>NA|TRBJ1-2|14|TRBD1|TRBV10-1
CASSEPTGTGGYTF
TGCGCCAGCAGTGAACCGACAGGGACTGGAGGCTACACCTTC
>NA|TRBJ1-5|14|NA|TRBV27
CASSSAGANQPQHF
TGTGCCAGCAGTTCCGCGGGGGCCAATCAGCCCCAGCATTTT
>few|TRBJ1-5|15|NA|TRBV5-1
CASSLRPSGDQPQHF
TGCGCCAGCAGCTTGAGACCCTCTGGAGACCAGCCCCAGCATTTT
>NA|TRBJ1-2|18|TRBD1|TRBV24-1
CATSDRTGDGQGLYGYTF
TGTGCCACCAGTGACCGCACTGGGGATGGACAGGGCCTCTATGGCTACACCTTC
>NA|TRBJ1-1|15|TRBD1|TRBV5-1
CASSYRQGTEGEAFF
TGCGCCAGCAGCTACCGACAGGGCACGGAGGGTGAAGCTTTCTTT
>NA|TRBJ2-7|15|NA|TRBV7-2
CASSLSGGISYEQYF
TGTGCCAGCAGCTTATCCGGGGGAATCTCCTACGAGCAGTACTTC
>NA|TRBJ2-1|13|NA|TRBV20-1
CSASGVRESEQFF
TGCAGTGCTAGTGGGGTTCGGGAAAGTGAGCAGTTCTTC
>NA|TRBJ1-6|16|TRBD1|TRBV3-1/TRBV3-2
CASSLMGGTGNPPLHF
TGTGCCAGCAGCCTCATGGGGGGGACAGGGAATCCGCCCCTCCACTTT
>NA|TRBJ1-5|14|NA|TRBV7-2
CASSLARAGQPQHF
TGTGCCAGCAGCTTAGCGCGTGCGGGGCAGCCCCAGCATTTT
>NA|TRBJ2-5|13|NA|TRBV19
CASSSRGRETQYF
TGTGCCAGTAGTTCCCGGGGGAGGGAGACCCAGTACTTC
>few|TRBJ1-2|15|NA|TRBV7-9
CASSGRQVKISGYTF
TGTGCCAGCAGCGGGCGACAGGTGAAGATAAGTGGCTACACCTTC